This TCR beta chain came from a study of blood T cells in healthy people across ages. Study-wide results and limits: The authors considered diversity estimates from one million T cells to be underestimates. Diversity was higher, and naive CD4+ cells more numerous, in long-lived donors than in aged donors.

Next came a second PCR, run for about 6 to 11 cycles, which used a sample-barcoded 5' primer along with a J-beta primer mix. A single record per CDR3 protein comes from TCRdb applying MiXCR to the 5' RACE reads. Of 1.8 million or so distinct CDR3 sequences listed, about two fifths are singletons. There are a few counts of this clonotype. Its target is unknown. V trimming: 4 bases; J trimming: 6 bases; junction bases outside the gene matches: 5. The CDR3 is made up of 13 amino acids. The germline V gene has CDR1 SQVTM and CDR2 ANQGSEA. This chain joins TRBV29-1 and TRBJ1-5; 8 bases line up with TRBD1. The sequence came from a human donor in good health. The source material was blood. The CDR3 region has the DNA TGCAGCGTTGCGACAGGGGCAGGTCAGCCCCAGCATTTT. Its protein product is CSVATGAGQPQHF.